This T cell receptor beta chain was sequenced during a study of blood T cell repertoires in COVID-19. Study context: There were acute and convalescent COVID-19 samples, and they came from the United States, Italy and Spain.

Method: immunoSEQ multiplex PCR; TCRdb's copy keeps in-frame clones and lacks some. The sample carries around 130,000 clones, approximately 90% recorded once. Sequencing was carried out using peripheral blood. The TCR comes from a human donor with COVID-19, enrolled during active disease. The donor label of this sample is uncertain.

CDR3 sequence (DNA): TGTGCCAGCAGTTTATGGGGGGGGAGTCAGCCCCAGCATTTT. It is translated as CASSLWGGSQPQHF. The chain employs TRBV27 and TRBJ1-5, with D possibly TRBD1 on 5 matching bases. The CDR3 runs to 14 residues. The V gene's germline CDR1 is MNHEY and CDR2 SMNVEV (reference sequence). V lost 1 base to trimming and J lost 6 bases, with 10 bases between them.